A selection of T cell receptor beta chains follows, all from one sample in a study of T cell responses to AZD1222 COVID-19 vaccine. Method: immunoSEQ multiplex PCR; TCRdb's copy keeps in-frame clones and lacks some. Among 150,000 or so clones listed, roughly 90% were seen once. This specimen was peripheral blood, taken on day 0 of AZD1222 vaccination. The receptors stem from an adult in good health. CDR3s include the opening cysteine and the closing phenylalanine or tryptophan. Each record gives: D gene, CDR3 length, J gene, V gene, CDR3 protein, CDR3 DNA. D genes are given only for firm matches.

- | 14 | TRBJ1-1 | TRBV10-3 | CAISQGETWEGAFF | TGTGCCATCAGCCAGGGTGAGACATGGGAAGGAGCTTTCTTT
TRBD1 | 14 | TRBJ1-4 | TRBV9 | CASSLDRGNEKLFF | TGTGCCAGCAGCTTGGACAGGGGGAATGAAAAACTGTTTTTT
TRBD1 | 15 | TRBJ1-4 | TRBV28 | CASRGTDATNEKLFF | TGTGCCAGCAGGGGGACAGATGCAACTAATGAAAAACTGTTTTTT
TRBD1 | 16 | TRBJ1-4 | TRBV19 | CASSDPGQGQDEKLFF | TGTGCCAGTAGTGACCCTGGACAGGGACAAGATGAAAAACTGTTTTTT
TRBD1 | 14 | TRBJ2-7 | TRBV29-1 | CSVEFRQGRYEQYF | TGCAGCGTTGAGTTCCGACAGGGCCGATACGAGCAGTACTTC
- | 13 | TRBJ2-2 | TRBV4-2 | CASSRAGTGELFF | TGTGCCAGCAGCCGCGCGGGGACCGGGGAGCTGTTTTTT
- | 17 | TRBJ2-3 | TRBV4-2 | CASSQDREGIPTDTQYF | TGTGCCAGCAGCCAAGATCGAGAAGGGATCCCCACAGATACGCAGTATTTT
TRBD2 | 15 | TRBJ2-3 | TRBV7-9 | CASAPLAGGADTQYF | TGTGCCAGCGCCCCACTGGCGGGGGGGGCAGATACGCAGTATTTT
- | 14 | TRBJ2-7 | TRBV25-1 | CASSWGEVDDEQYF | TGTGCCAGCAGTTGGGGGGAGGTAGACGACGAGCAGTACTTC
- | 15 | TRBJ1-6 | TRBV5-1 | CASSLRGEYNSPLHF | TGCGCCAGCAGCCTCCGGGGAGAGTATAATTCACCCCTCCACTTT
- | 13 | TRBJ1-1 | TRBV4-3 | CASGKGAGTEAFF | TGCGCCAGCGGGAAAGGGGCCGGTACTGAAGCTTTCTTT
- | 13 | TRBJ1-3 | TRBV5-4 | CASSPTAGNTIYF | TGTGCCAGCAGCCCTACGGCGGGAAACACCATATATTTT